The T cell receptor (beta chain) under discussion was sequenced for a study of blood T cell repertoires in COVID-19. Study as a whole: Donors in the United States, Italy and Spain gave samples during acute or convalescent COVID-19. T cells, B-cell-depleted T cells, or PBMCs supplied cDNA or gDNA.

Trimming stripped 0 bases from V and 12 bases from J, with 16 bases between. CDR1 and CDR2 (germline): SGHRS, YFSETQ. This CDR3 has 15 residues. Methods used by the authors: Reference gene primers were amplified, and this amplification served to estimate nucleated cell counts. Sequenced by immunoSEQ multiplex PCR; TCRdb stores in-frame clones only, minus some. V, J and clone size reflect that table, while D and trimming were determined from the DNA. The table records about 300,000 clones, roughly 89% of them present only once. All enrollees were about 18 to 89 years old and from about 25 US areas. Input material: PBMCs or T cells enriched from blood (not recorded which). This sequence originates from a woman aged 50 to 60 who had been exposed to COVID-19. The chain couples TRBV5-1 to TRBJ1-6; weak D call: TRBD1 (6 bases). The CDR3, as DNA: TGCGCCAGCAGCTTGGGACAGGTATACTCGGGACCCCTCCACTTT. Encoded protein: CASSLGQVYSGPLHF.